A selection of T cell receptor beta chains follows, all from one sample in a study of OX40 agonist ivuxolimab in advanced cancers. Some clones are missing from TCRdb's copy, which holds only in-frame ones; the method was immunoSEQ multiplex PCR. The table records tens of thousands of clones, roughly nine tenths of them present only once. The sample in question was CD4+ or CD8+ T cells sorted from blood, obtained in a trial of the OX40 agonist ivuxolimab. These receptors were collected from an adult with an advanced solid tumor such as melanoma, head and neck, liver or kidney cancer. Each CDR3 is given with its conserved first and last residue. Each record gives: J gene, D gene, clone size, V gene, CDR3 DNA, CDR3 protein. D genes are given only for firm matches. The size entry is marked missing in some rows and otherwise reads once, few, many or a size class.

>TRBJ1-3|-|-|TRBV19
TGTGCCAGTAGTATTGGAGGGGACAACACCATATATTTT
CASSIGGDNTIYF
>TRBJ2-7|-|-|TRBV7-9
TGTGCCAGCAGCGTTAGCGGCGCCTACGAGCAGTACTTC
CASSVSGAYEQYF
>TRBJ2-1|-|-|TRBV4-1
TGCGCCAGCAGCGTCCGGGGGAGCGACCTTTACAATGAGCAGTTCTTC
CASSVRGSDLYNEQFF
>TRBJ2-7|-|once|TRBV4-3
TGCGCCAGCAGCCAGAGGGGAGGGGGCAGGAACGAGCAGTACTTC
CASSQRGGGRNEQYF
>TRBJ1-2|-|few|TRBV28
TGTGCCAGCAGTCCGGACAGCCACGGAGGCTACACCTTC
CASSPDSHGGYTF
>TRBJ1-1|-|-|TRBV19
TGTGCCAGTAGTCGCCATCAGCTGGGCATGAACACTGAAGCTTTCTTT
CASSRHQLGMNTEAFF
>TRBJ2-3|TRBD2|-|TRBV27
TGTGCCAGCAGTCCCCCCGGGACTAGCGTCACAGATACGCAGTATTTT
CASSPPGTSVTDTQYF
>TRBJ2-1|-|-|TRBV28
TGTGCCAGCAGCCCTATCTCCTACAATGAGCAGTTCTTC
CASSPISYNEQFF
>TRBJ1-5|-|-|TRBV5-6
TGTGCCAGCAGCCCGCGGGACGGTAGCAATCAGCCCCAGCATTTT
CASSPRDGSNQPQHF
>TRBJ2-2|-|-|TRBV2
TGTGCCAGCAGTGACACAGGGCACAACACCGGGGAGCTGTTTTTT
CASSDTGHNTGELFF
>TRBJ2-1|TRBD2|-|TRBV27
TGTGCCAGCAGTTTATCCCTAGCGGGACTATACAATGAGCAGTTCTTC
CASSLSLAGLYNEQFF
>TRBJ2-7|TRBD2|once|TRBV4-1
TGCGCCAGCAGCCAGAGCGGGAGATCCCACGAGCAGTACTTC
CASSQSGRSHEQYF
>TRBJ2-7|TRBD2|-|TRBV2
TGTGCCAGCAGTGTGGTTCGGACTAGCGGGAGGGCCGATGACCACGAGCAGTACTTC
CASSVVRTSGRADDHEQYF
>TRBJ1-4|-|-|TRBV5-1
TGCGCCAGCAGCTTGTCGGGAGGTGAAAAACTGTTTTTT
CASSLSGGEKLFF